A selection of T cell receptor beta chains follows, all from one sample in a study of cytomegalovirus exposure and HLA in healthy donors. The method was immunoSEQ multiplex PCR; TCRdb's version includes in-frame clones alone and lacks a portion of them. This sample carries around 70,000 clones, around two thirds of them seen once, and the ten largest clones take roughly 4.4%. Sequenced material: PBMCs. The source is a man between 60 and 75 years old in good health and CMV-seropositive. Each CDR3 is given with its conserved first and last residue. A D gene is named only where the DNA matches it firmly. Clone size is stated in some rows and not others, as once, few, many or a class when expanded.

v_gene: TRBV2; j_gene: TRBJ1-1; abundance: few; d_gene: TRBD1; CDR3nt: TGTGCTGAACAGGGGGAGGCTGAAGCTTTCTTT; CDR3aa: CAEQGEAEAFF
v_gene: TRBV6-6; j_gene: TRBJ1-2; abundance: -; d_gene: TRBD1; CDR3nt: TGTGCCAGCAGCTTTGACAGGGTAAATGGCTACACCTTC; CDR3aa: CASSFDRVNGYTF
v_gene: TRBV7-9; j_gene: TRBJ1-3; abundance: few; d_gene: -; CDR3nt: TGTGCCAGCAGCTTCGGGGTGGCCTCTGGAAACACCATATATTTT; CDR3aa: CASSFGVASGNTIYF
v_gene: TRBV5-1; j_gene: TRBJ2-5; abundance: -; d_gene: -; CDR3nt: TGCGCCAGCAGCTTGGGATGGCAGGAAGAGACCCAGTACTTC; CDR3aa: CASSLGWQEETQYF
v_gene: TRBV5-1; j_gene: TRBJ2-5; abundance: -; d_gene: TRBD1; CDR3nt: TGCGCCAGCAGCCCCGGGGACAGGGACCAAGAGACCCAGTACTTC; CDR3aa: CASSPGDRDQETQYF
v_gene: TRBV14; j_gene: TRBJ2-1; abundance: -; d_gene: TRBD2; CDR3nt: TGTGCCAGCAGCCATCTAGCGGGGGGGTTCTACAATGAGCAGTTCTTC; CDR3aa: CASSHLAGGFYNEQFF
v_gene: TRBV29-1; j_gene: TRBJ2-7; abundance: -; d_gene: TRBD2; CDR3nt: TGCAGCGTTGAAGAACCCGGGACTAGCGGGTGCGAGCAGTACTTC; CDR3aa: CSVEEPGTSGCEQYF
v_gene: TRBV6-5; j_gene: TRBJ2-1; abundance: -; d_gene: TRBD2; CDR3nt: TGTGCCAGCAGTTACCGGGACTACAATTACAATGAGCAGTTCTTC; CDR3aa: CASSYRDYNYNEQFF
v_gene: TRBV25-1; j_gene: TRBJ1-2; abundance: -; d_gene: -; CDR3nt: TGTGCCAGCAGTCGAGACAACTTCTATGGCTACACCTTC; CDR3aa: CASSRDNFYGYTF
v_gene: TRBV18; j_gene: TRBJ1-2; abundance: -; d_gene: -; CDR3nt: TGTGCCAGCTCACCGAACCCCCCGACAGGCCAAATAAGAGGCTACACCTTC; CDR3aa: CASSPNPPTGQIRGYTF
v_gene: TRBV5-1; j_gene: TRBJ1-4; abundance: -; d_gene: TRBD1; CDR3nt: TGCGCCAGCAGCTTGCAGGGGGAAATTGAAAAACTGTTTTTT; CDR3aa: CASSLQGEIEKLFF
v_gene: TRBV7-2; j_gene: TRBJ2-7; abundance: -; d_gene: TRBD1; CDR3nt: TGTGCCAGCAGCTCTTCCCGGGACAGCGAGCAGTACTTC; CDR3aa: CASSSSRDSEQYF
v_gene: TRBV30; j_gene: TRBJ2-3; abundance: -; d_gene: TRBD1; CDR3nt: TGTGCCTGGAGCCGCCGTGACAGGGACACAGATACGCAGTATTTT; CDR3aa: CAWSRRDRDTDTQYF
v_gene: TRBV7-9; j_gene: TRBJ2-2; abundance: -; d_gene: TRBD2; CDR3nt: TGTGCCAGCAAGGAGCGGGAGTTGATCACCGGGGAGCTGTTTTTT; CDR3aa: CASKERELITGELFF
v_gene: TRBV9; j_gene: TRBJ2-7; abundance: -; d_gene: TRBD1; CDR3nt: TGTGCCAGCAGTCTGGGGGGACAGGGATCCGAGCAGTACTTC; CDR3aa: CASSLGGQGSEQYF
v_gene: TRBV11-2; j_gene: TRBJ2-7; abundance: -; d_gene: -; CDR3nt: TGTGCCAGCAGCTTGGGGGGACTGGGAACCTACGAGCAGTACTTC; CDR3aa: CASSLGGLGTYEQYF
v_gene: TRBV7-6; j_gene: TRBJ2-3; abundance: once; d_gene: -; CDR3nt: TGTGCCAGCAGCTTAACCGAGGGACTCCCGGAAAACACAGATACGCAGTATTTT; CDR3aa: CASSLTEGLPENTDTQYF
v_gene: TRBV7-2; j_gene: TRBJ2-7; abundance: -; d_gene: TRBD2; CDR3nt: TGTGCCAGCAGCTTAGGATTAGCGGGGGCCCCCTACGAGCAGTACTTC; CDR3aa: CASSLGLAGAPYEQYF
v_gene: TRBV7-6; j_gene: TRBJ1-3; abundance: -; d_gene: -; CDR3nt: TGTGCCAGCAGCTTGGACAGACCGACTATAAACACCATATATTTT; CDR3aa: CASSLDRPTINTIYF
v_gene: TRBV7-9; j_gene: TRBJ1-1; abundance: few; d_gene: -; CDR3nt: TGTGCCAGCAGCTTAGGGGGCCAGCGGGGAGAAGCTTTCTTT; CDR3aa: CASSLGGQRGEAFF
v_gene: TRBV28; j_gene: TRBJ2-2; abundance: -; d_gene: -; CDR3nt: TGTGCCAGCAGTTCCCCGGCGTTGGCAGGGGACACCGGGGAGCTGTTTTTT; CDR3aa: CASSSPALAGDTGELFF
v_gene: TRBV11-2; j_gene: TRBJ1-1; abundance: few; d_gene: -; CDR3nt: TGTGCCAGCAGCGATAGAAGGGGCCGAGGGGGTATGGGCACTGAAGCTTTCTTT; CDR3aa: CASSDRRGRGGMGTEAFF
v_gene: TRBV11-2; j_gene: TRBJ2-7; abundance: -; d_gene: TRBD2; CDR3nt: TGTGCCAGCAGCCGACTAGCGGGACCCTTGGACGAGCAGTACTTC; CDR3aa: CASSRLAGPLDEQYF
v_gene: TRBV7-2; j_gene: TRBJ2-7; abundance: -; d_gene: -; CDR3nt: TGTGCCGGTAGAATATGGGGCGAACATAGCTCCTACGAGCAGTACTTC; CDR3aa: CAGRIWGEHSSYEQYF
v_gene: TRBV5-4; j_gene: TRBJ2-2; abundance: -; d_gene: -; CDR3nt: TGTGCCAGCAGCTTGGGGGTAGGGAGAACCGGGGAGCTGTTTTTT; CDR3aa: CASSLGVGRTGELFF
v_gene: TRBV4-2; j_gene: TRBJ2-1; abundance: -; d_gene: -; CDR3nt: TGTGCCAGCAGCCAAGTTTTACAGGGTGGCGAGCAGTTCTTC; CDR3aa: CASSQVLQGGEQFF
v_gene: TRBV10-3; j_gene: TRBJ2-6; abundance: -; d_gene: -; CDR3nt: TGTGCCATCAGCCGAGAGAGCTCTGGGGCCAACGTCCTGACTTTC; CDR3aa: CAISRESSGANVLTF
v_gene: TRBV19; j_gene: TRBJ2-6; abundance: once; d_gene: -; CDR3nt: TGTGCCAGCCTGGGGAACAGGGCCAGTGTGGGCACCAACGTTCTGACTTTC; CDR3aa: CASLGNRASVGTNVLTF
v_gene: TRBV5-4; j_gene: TRBJ2-3; abundance: -; d_gene: TRBD2; CDR3nt: TGTGCCAGCAGCTTCTCGCGGGGGGGCACAGATACGCAGTATTTT; CDR3aa: CASSFSRGGTDTQYF
v_gene: TRBV2; j_gene: TRBJ2-5; abundance: -; d_gene: TRBD2; CDR3nt: TGTGCCAGCAGTGATTCAGGACTAGCGGGAGGTGAGACCCAGTACTTC; CDR3aa: CASSDSGLAGGETQYF
v_gene: TRBV11-3; j_gene: TRBJ2-2; abundance: many; d_gene: -; CDR3nt: TGTGCCAGCAGCTTAGGAGGTTTCGGGGAGCTGTTTTTT; CDR3aa: CASSLGGFGELFF
v_gene: TRBV5-1; j_gene: TRBJ2-7; abundance: -; d_gene: -; CDR3nt: TGCGCCAGCAGCTCACAGAGCAGGGGCTCGTCCTACGAGCAGTACTTC; CDR3aa: CASSSQSRGSSYEQYF
v_gene: TRBV10-3; j_gene: TRBJ1-1; abundance: -; d_gene: TRBD1; CDR3nt: TGTGCCATCAGAGAGGACAGGGGCACTGAAGCTTTCTTT; CDR3aa: CAIREDRGTEAFF
v_gene: TRBV10-1; j_gene: TRBJ2-1; abundance: -; d_gene: -; CDR3nt: TGCGCCAGCAGTGAGTCGGGGATAGGGAGCTCCTACAATGAGCAGTTCTTC; CDR3aa: CASSESGIGSSYNEQFF
v_gene: TRBV18; j_gene: TRBJ1-5; abundance: -; d_gene: TRBD1; CDR3nt: TGTGCCAGCTCACCCTGGGGCCAGGGGGCCTATAGCAATCAGCCCCAGCATTTT; CDR3aa: CASSPWGQGAYSNQPQHF
v_gene: TRBV11-2; j_gene: TRBJ1-1; abundance: -; d_gene: -; CDR3nt: TGTGCCAGCAGCTCTCAGAGCGGCATGAACACTGAAGCTTTCTTT; CDR3aa: CASSSQSGMNTEAFF
v_gene: TRBV9; j_gene: TRBJ1-2; abundance: -; d_gene: -; CDR3nt: TGTGCCAGCAGCCCAAGGACACCAGACTATGGCTACACCTTC; CDR3aa: CASSPRTPDYGYTF
v_gene: TRBV2; j_gene: TRBJ2-7; abundance: -; d_gene: TRBD1; CDR3nt: TGTGCCAGCACCCCGACAGGGTCCTACGAGCAGTACTTC; CDR3aa: CASTPTGSYEQYF
v_gene: TRBV7-6; j_gene: TRBJ2-7; abundance: few; d_gene: -; CDR3nt: TGTGCCAGCAGCTTAGGCCAGGAAAGCGGCTACGAGCAGTACTTC; CDR3aa: CASSLGQESGYEQYF
v_gene: TRBV5-1; j_gene: TRBJ1-2; abundance: -; d_gene: TRBD1; CDR3nt: TGCGCCAGCAGCGAGGAGGCTCCAGGGGGCCTCTATGGCTACACCTTC; CDR3aa: CASSEEAPGGLYGYTF
v_gene: TRBV27; j_gene: TRBJ1-5; abundance: once; d_gene: TRBD1; CDR3nt: TGTGCCAGCAGTCAGGGGACAGGGGGCAATCAGCCCCAGCATTTT; CDR3aa: CASSQGTGGNQPQHF
v_gene: TRBV7-6; j_gene: TRBJ2-7; abundance: few; d_gene: TRBD2; CDR3nt: TGTGCCAGCAGCTCGAACCCGGCTAGCGGTGAGCAGTACTTC; CDR3aa: CASSSNPASGEQYF
v_gene: TRBV5-8; j_gene: TRBJ1-2; abundance: once; d_gene: -; CDR3nt: TGTGCCAGCAGCTTGTTCTCGGGGGCTAACTATGGCTACACCTTC; CDR3aa: CASSLFSGANYGYTF
v_gene: TRBV5-1; j_gene: TRBJ2-5; abundance: -; d_gene: -; CDR3nt: TGCGCCAGCAGCTTATACGCGGCCAGAGAGACCCAGTACTTC; CDR3aa: CASSLYAARETQYF
v_gene: TRBV7-9; j_gene: TRBJ2-7; abundance: -; d_gene: -; CDR3nt: TGTGCCAGCGAGAAGGCGGGACTCCAATACGAGCAGTACTTC; CDR3aa: CASEKAGLQYEQYF
v_gene: TRBV7-2; j_gene: TRBJ2-1; abundance: -; d_gene: TRBD2; CDR3nt: TGTGCCAGCAGCCCCCCAGCGGGGGGGCCGGATGAGCAGTTCTTC; CDR3aa: CASSPPAGGPDEQFF
v_gene: TRBV7-7; j_gene: TRBJ1-5; abundance: -; d_gene: -; CDR3nt: TGTGCCAGCAGCTTAGTAGTGACAGTATTGGAGCCCCAGCATTTT; CDR3aa: CASSLVVTVLEPQHF
v_gene: TRBV7-3; j_gene: TRBJ2-2; abundance: -; d_gene: -; CDR3nt: TGTGCCAGCAGCTTAACACTCTCCGGGACCGGGGAGCTGTTTTTT; CDR3aa: CASSLTLSGTGELFF
v_gene: TRBV28; j_gene: TRBJ2-7; abundance: -; d_gene: TRBD1; CDR3nt: TGTGCCAGCAGCCGGACAGGGGGCTCCTACGAGCAGTACTTC; CDR3aa: CASSRTGGSYEQYF
v_gene: TRBV7-2; j_gene: TRBJ2-5; abundance: -; d_gene: -; CDR3nt: TGTGCCAGCAGCTTTGGCCTCTTGTCCCAAGAGACCCAGTACTTC; CDR3aa: CASSFGLLSQETQYF
v_gene: TRBV19; j_gene: TRBJ1-1; abundance: -; d_gene: TRBD1; CDR3nt: TGTGCCAGTAGGCCGACAGGGATGAACACTGAAGCTTTCTTT; CDR3aa: CASRPTGMNTEAFF
v_gene: TRBV7-9; j_gene: TRBJ2-7; abundance: few; d_gene: TRBD1; CDR3nt: TGTGCCAGCAGCATCGGGACAGGGGGCTTCGACGAGCAGTACTTC; CDR3aa: CASSIGTGGFDEQYF
v_gene: TRBV6-1; j_gene: TRBJ1-5; abundance: -; d_gene: TRBD1; CDR3nt: TGTGCCAGCAGTGGGCCGGGACAGGGGTTTCGAAATCAGCCCCAGCATTTT; CDR3aa: CASSGPGQGFRNQPQHF
v_gene: TRBV7-9; j_gene: TRBJ2-3; abundance: -; d_gene: -; CDR3nt: TGTTCCAGCAGCCCCGGACAGACTAGCACAGATACGCAGTATTTT; CDR3aa: CSSSPGQTSTDTQYF